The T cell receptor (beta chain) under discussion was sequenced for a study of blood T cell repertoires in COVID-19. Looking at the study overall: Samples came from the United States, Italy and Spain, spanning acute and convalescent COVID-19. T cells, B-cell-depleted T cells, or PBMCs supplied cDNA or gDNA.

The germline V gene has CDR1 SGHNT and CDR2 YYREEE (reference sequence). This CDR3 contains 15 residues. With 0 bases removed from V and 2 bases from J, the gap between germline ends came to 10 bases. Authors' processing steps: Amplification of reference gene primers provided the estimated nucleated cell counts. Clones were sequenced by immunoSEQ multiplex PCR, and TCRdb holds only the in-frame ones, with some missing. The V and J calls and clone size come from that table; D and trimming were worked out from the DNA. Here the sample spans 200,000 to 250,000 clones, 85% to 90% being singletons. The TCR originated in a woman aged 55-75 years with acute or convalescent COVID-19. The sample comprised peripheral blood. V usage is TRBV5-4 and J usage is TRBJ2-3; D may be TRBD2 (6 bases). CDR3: CASSLGGGATDTQYF. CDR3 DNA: TGTGCCAGCAGCTTGGGTGGAGGGGCCACAGATACGCAGTATTTT.